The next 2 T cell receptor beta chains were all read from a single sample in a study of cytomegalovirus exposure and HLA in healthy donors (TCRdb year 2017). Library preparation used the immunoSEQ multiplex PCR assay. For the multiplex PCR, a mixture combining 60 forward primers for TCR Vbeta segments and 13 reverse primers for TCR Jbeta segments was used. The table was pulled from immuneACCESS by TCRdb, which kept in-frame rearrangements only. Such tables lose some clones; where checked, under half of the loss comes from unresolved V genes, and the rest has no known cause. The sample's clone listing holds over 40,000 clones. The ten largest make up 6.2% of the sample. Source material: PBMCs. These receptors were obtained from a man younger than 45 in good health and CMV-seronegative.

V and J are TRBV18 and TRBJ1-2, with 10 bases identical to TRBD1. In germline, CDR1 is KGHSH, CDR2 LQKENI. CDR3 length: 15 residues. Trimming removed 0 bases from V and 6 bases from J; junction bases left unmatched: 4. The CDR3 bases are TGTGCCAGCTCACCACCCGGGACAGGGGCAAATGGCTACACCTTC. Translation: CASSPPGTGANGYTF.

CDR3 sequence (DNA): TGTGCCACCAATAGCGGGGGGCCCTACAATGAGCAGTTCTTC. This encodes CATNSGGPYNEQFF. The genes are TRBV15 and TRBJ2-1, with 10 bases identical to TRBD2. J lost 2 bases, V lost 7 bases, and 2 bases had no gene match. The CDR3 has 14 residues. CDR1 LNHNV and CDR2 YYDKDF come from the germline V gene (reference sequence).